This T cell receptor beta chain was found in a study of blood T cell repertoires in COVID-19 (dated by TCRdb to about 2020). Study-wide context: The collaborator samples originated in the United States, Italy and Spain and spanned the acute and convalescent phases of COVID-19. The prospective study material was composed of cDNA or gDNA derived from T cells, B-cell-depleted T cells, or PBMCs. The dataset comprised deeply sampled blood TCRbeta repertoires from subjects exposed to, actively infected with, or recovered from COVID-19. The repertoires were released in a freely available public database meant as a resource for research on the immune response to SARS-CoV-2. The samples were drawn from the first 160 participants of the ongoing ImmuneRACE study and from about 1,200 subjects provided by 6 global collaborators. A de-identified subject ID, COVID-19 status, age in years and sex were almost always included in the sample metadata. Where HLA class I and class II types were available, the types were taken from metadata supplied by the sample provider, not from assay-based typing.

Remarks on this clone: What this receptor recognizes is not known. No quality values exist for individual bases; no much larger clone is one base distant.

Collaborating institutions collected whole blood in K2EDTA tubes following their own protocols. Collaborator samples were shipped for TCRbeta analysis as frozen whole blood, isolated PBMCs, or DNA extracted from either sample type. TCRbeta CDR3 regions were amplified from genomic DNA using the immunoSEQ Assay, a bias-controlled multiplex PCR. In the original analysis: Nucleated cell counts per sample were estimated from amplification of reference gene primers within the assay. To quantify the absolute abundance of each unique TCRbeta CDR3 rearrangement, sequence reads were collapsed and filtered. For each sample, productive Simpson clonality was calculated as the square root of Simpson's diversity index over productive rearrangements. TCRdb took over this immuneACCESS table, retaining in-frame rearrangements with V and J assigned. Such tables are incomplete; in checked studies, under half of the missing clones stem from an unresolved V gene, and the remainder is unexplained. The DNA gave D and trimming, while V, J and clone size come from that table. The sample table contains just over 95,000 clones; only one count was recorded for about 83% of them. Jointly, the top ten make up 15% of the sample.

Overall study outcomes, separate from this receptor: How much clinical and demographic metadata was included differed by source and by participant, and the metadata was provided uncurated.

The sample taken for sequencing was peripheral blood. The sequence derives from a human donor in a cohort sampled during active COVID-19.

The sequence in DNA is TGTGCCAGCACCTGGGGGGGGAACACTGAAGCTTTCTTT. Translated, this gives CASTWGGNTEAFF. The rearrangement combines TRBV28 with TRBJ1-1; TRBD1 is a possible D gene, resting on 5 matching bases. At the junction V is shortened by 7 bases and J by 1 base, with 10 bases in between. The CDR3 goes from the cysteine to the phenylalanine over 13 residues. The entry retains the CDR3 DNA only, 39 bases that are in frame from base 1. CDR1 and CDR2, looked up from the germline V gene, are MDHEN and SYDVKM.